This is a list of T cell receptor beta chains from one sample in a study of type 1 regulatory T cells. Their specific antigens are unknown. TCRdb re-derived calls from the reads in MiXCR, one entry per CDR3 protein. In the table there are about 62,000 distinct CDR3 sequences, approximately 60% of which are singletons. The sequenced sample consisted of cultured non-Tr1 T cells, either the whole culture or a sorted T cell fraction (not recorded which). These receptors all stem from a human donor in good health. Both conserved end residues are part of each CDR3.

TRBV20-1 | CSAFPGGAKNIQYF
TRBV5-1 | CASSFRQPIINTGELFF
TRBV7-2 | CASSSIGTQAGVNYEQYF
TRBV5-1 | CASSYQGSNIQYF
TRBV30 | CAWRKQLNTKAFF
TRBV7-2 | CASSLVANIQYF
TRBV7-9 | CASSLQHSRGREGQETQYF
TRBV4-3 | CASSPRDRDSGANVLTF
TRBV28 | CASSRTVDSNQPQHF
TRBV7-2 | CASSLVGLAGVDEQFF
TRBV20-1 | CSARDQGQGQSPLHF
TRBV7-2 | CASSLDYGEAFF
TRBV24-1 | CASASNQPQHF
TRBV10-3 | CAISEREVKFGSPLHF
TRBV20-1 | CSARDYNEQFF
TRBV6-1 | CASSEWSSGNTDTQYF
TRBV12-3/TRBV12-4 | CASSPGLAALSEQYF
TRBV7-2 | CASSLAHVGGLQETQYF
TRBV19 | CASKINGGLYTDTQYF
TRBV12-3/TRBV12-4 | CASSPGGPNTEAFF
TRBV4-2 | CASSPVPGTANQPQHF
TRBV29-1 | CSGGGADVGELFF
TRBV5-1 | CASRDGTTGRTEAFF
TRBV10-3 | CAISESWGDQETQYF
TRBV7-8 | CASSLTPGPTENIQYF
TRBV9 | CASARWDRSHEQYF
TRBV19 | CASRGLAAYEQYF
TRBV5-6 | CASSSRINRGRNNEKLFF
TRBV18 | CASSPNTYEQYF
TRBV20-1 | CSASMTGGIDQPQHF
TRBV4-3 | CASSQVLAGGPRGEQFF
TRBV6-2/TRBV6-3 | CASSYKTGELDTGELFF
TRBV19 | CASSTLGQGTGNTIYF
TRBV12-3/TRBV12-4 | CASSFTGTYQETQYF
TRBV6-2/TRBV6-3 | CASSLAGVTGELFF
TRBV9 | CASSVPGNTIYF
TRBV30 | CAWRRAGDEAFF
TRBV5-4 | CASSRVGTGFYGYTF
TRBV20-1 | CSARPTTFGETQYF
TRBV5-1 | CASSLQRGRGEQFF
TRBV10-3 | CAISGEDGRSLETQYF
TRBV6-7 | CASSYSIQGSDFYEQYF
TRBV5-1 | CASSLLFQREPHEQYF
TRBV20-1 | CSARGALGGQPQHF
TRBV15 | CATSRDKIYGYTF
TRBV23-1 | CASSSNSGSYEKTQYF
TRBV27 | CASSTRTGFGNEQFF
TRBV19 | CASSIPDSGPQYF
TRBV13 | CASSTGQRDTQYF
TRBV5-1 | CASSPGMGEPGSYEQYF
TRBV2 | CASRRGGEYSPLHF
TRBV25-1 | CASSDAAGGYNEQFF